This entry is about one T cell receptor (beta chain). As yet, its antigen is unknown. The sample belongs to a study of shared clonotypes between healthy human individuals. General observations from the study: Sharing across four donors was highest in naive CD4 (around 5%) and lowest in memory CD8 (around 0.4%). Limitation of the genetic and exposure-history diversity represented came from the few donors.

Genomic DNA per cell subset filled all wells of several immunoSEQ plates. In the authors' methods: In the immunoSEQ data, sequences were junction-only and lacked quality scores, so filtering differed. The protocol was immunoSEQ multiplex PCR, while the TCRdb copy is restricted to in-frame clones and leaves out a portion. V and J calls and clone size are as listed in that table; D and trimming were resolved from the DNA. In the table there are about 800,000 clones, around 96% of which are singletons. The naive CD8 population came from CD45RO-negative cells selected for CCR7, without terminally differentiated effector memory CD45RA+ cells. Sequencing input: naive CD8+ T cells sorted from blood. This TCR was recovered from a man aged 25 to 45 in good health.

In nucleotides, the CDR3 is TGTGCCAGCAGTTTATGGGGAGGACTTTACAATGAGCAGTTCTTC. Its translation: CASSLWGGLYNEQFF. The genes are TRBV28 and TRBJ2-1, with D possibly matching TRBD2 (6 bases). The CDR3 runs 15 residues. Germline V gene data show CDR1 as MDHEN and CDR2 as SYDVKM. The V end lost 0 bases, the J end lost 4 bases, and 10 bases lay between the germline ends. The complete variable domain, with remaining parts taken from reference TRBV28 and TRBJ2-1, reads DVKVTQSSRYLVKRTGEKVFLECVQDMDHENMFWYRQDPGLGLRLIYFSYDVKMKEKGDIPEGYSVSREKKERFSLILESASTNQTSMYLCASSLWGGLYNEQFFGPGTRLTVL.